The 21 T cell receptor beta chains below were found in one sample sequenced in a study of T cell responses to AZD1222 COVID-19 vaccine. Assay: immunoSEQ multiplex PCR; the TCRdb copy retains only in-frame clones and omits some. This table has 80,000 or so clones, roughly nine tenths appearing once. The sequencing used peripheral blood, collected on day 0 of AZD1222 vaccination. These receptors were obtained from an adult in good health.

This chain uses TRBV2 with TRBJ1-3, with D possibly matching TRBD1 (5 bases). The germline V gene has CDR1 SNHLY and CDR2 FYNNEI. V was cut by 2 bases and J by 2 bases, with 7 bases left in between. The CDR3 is 14 amino acids. The CDR3 loop reads CASSEQGTGNTIYF. The CDR3 DNA reads as TGTGCCAGCAGTGAACAGGGAACTGGAAACACCATATATTTT.

V gene TRBV18 combines with J gene TRBJ1-5; D is perhaps TRBD1 (5 bases). Trimming removed 0 bases at V and 2 bases at J, with 11 bases between. Germline V gene sequence: CDR1 KGHSH, CDR2 LQKENI. This CDR3 is 16 amino acids long. CDR3 residues: CASSPPGPSGNQPQHF. The CDR3 DNA sequence: TGTGCCAGCTCACCACCGGGGCCCTCGGGCAATCAGCCCCAGCATTTT.

The rearrangement links TRBV5-4 to TRBJ1-2; 7 bases align to TRBD1. The germline gives CDR1 SGHNT, CDR2 YYREEE (reference sequence). The CDR3 contains 15 residues. Trimming removed 4 bases from V and 2 bases from J; junction bases left unmatched: 8. In nucleotides, the CDR3 is TGTGCCAGCAGCCCCCCAAGACAGGGAAACTATGGCTACACCTTC. It is translated as CASSPPRQGNYGYTF.

The V call is TRBV30, the J call TRBJ2-1; 9 nucleotides line up with TRBD2. The V gene end was trimmed by 2 bases and the J gene end by 2 bases; junction bases not matched to a gene: 4. Germline-derived CDR1 and CDR2 are GTSNPN and SVGIG (reference sequence). The CDR3 covers 15 residues. The CDR3: CAWSSGRTTYNEQFF. Here the CDR3 DNA reads TGTGCCTGGAGTAGCGGGAGGACCACCTACAATGAGCAGTTCTTC.

V usage is TRBV18 and J usage is TRBJ1-2, with no clear D. V was trimmed by 2 bases and J by 4 bases, leaving 14 bases between them. CDR1 is KGHSH and CDR2 is LQKENI in the germline V gene. This CDR3 contains 15 residues. CDR3 bases: TGTGCCAGCTCACCATCGGCAGTCGAGGGCTATGGCTACACCTTC. The encoded protein is CASSPSAVEGYGYTF.

V usage is TRBV12-3 or TRBV12-4 and J usage is TRBJ1-5, with 7 bases fitting TRBD1. Unmatched junction bases numbered 1, after V lost 6 bases and J lost 2 bases. This CDR3 is 13 amino acids long. The DNA of the CDR3 is TGTGCCAGCAGGGGGACAGGCAATCAGCCCCAGCATTTT. Its translation: CASRGTGNQPQHF.

The chain uses TRBV6-5 and TRBJ2-7; 8 bases match TRBD1. Germline loops: CDR1 MNHEY, CDR2 SVGAGI. V trimming: 10 bases; J trimming: 4 bases; junction bases outside the gene matches: 12. CDR3 length: 14 amino acids. CDR3 sequence (DNA): TGTGCCACCCAAGGTGGGACAGGCTTTTACGAGCAGTACTTC. As protein: CATQGGTGFYEQYF.

On this clone itself: The sample carries other DNA sequences with the same CDR3. The chain links TRBV19 to TRBJ2-7; 12 bases align to TRBD2. CDR3 length: 14 residues. Per germline, CDR1 LNHDA and CDR2 SQIVND (reference sequence). V shed 6 bases, J shed 4 bases, and the junction held 4 bases outside the gene matches. CDR3 sequence reads: CASRGLAGPYEQYF. As DNA, the CDR3 is TGTGCCAGTAGGGGACTAGCGGGCCCTTACGAGCAGTACTTC.

Comments on this clone: A read error may produce the germline difference seen at one junction end. The V and J genes are TRBV7-2 and TRBJ1-1; D is unresolved. The V gene's germline CDR1 is SGHTA and CDR2 FQGNSA. CDR3 length: 12 residues. The CDR3 DNA reads as TGTGCCAGCAACTTACTCCGATACGAAGCTTTCTTT. Translating it yields CASNLLRYEAFF.

The chain employs TRBV11-2 and TRBJ1-6, with 8 nucleotides matching TRBD1. Germline CDR1 reads SGHAT; CDR2 reads FQNNGV. The CDR3 spans 15 residues. The V gene end was trimmed by 5 bases and the J gene end by 6 bases; junction bases not matched to a gene: 6. CDR3 DNA: TGTGCCAGCAGCCCATTGGACAGGGCTAATTCACCCCTCCACTTT. As protein: CASSPLDRANSPLHF.

The chain uses TRBV27 and TRBJ1-3, with unresolved D. Trimming left V 6 bases short and J 0 bases short, with 9 bases between. Germline values: CDR1 MNHEY, CDR2 SMNVEV (reference sequence). The CDR3 is made up of 14 amino acids. The CDR3 DNA reads as TGTGCCAGCAGACCCTGGGGCTCTGGAAACACCATATATTTT. The encoded protein is CASRPWGSGNTIYF.

The chain recombines TRBV5-8 with TRBJ2-4; maybe TRBD2 (6 bases). CDR3 length equals 15 residues. CDR1 is SGHTS and CDR2 is YDEGEE in the germline V gene. V lost 4 bases to trimming and J lost 0 bases, with 11 bases between them. The CDR3 is CASSGDWIAKNIQYF. The DNA of the CDR3 is TGTGCCAGCAGCGGGGACTGGATAGCCAAAAACATTCAGTACTTC. Full variable domain (remainder filled in from reference TRBV5-8 and TRBJ2-4): EAGVTQSPTHLIKTRGQQATLRCSPISGHTSVYWYQQALGLGLQFLLWYDEGEERNRGNFPPRFSGRQFPNYSSELNVNALELEDSALYLCASSGDWIAKNIQYFGAGTRLSVL.

The chain couples TRBV27 to TRBJ2-7; perhaps TRBD2 as D (6 bases). The CDR3 is made up of 13 amino acids. The V and J ends lost 8 bases and 6 bases respectively, with 17 bases between them. Germline values: CDR1 MNHEY, CDR2 SMNVEV (reference sequence). In DNA form, the CDR3 reads TGTGCCAGCCGTTCCCCGGAGGGTCGCGAGCAGTACTTC. Its translation: CASRSPEGREQYF.

This rearrangement joins TRBV7-8 to TRBJ2-1; 9 bases map to TRBD2. Trimming took 3 bases from V and 5 from J; bases not matched to a gene: 5. Germline V gene sequence: CDR1 SGHVS, CDR2 FQNEAQ. The CDR3 is made up of 15 amino acids. The CDR3 DNA is TGTGCCAGCAGCTTCATGGCTAGCGGGGACAATGAGCAGTTCTTC. Encoded protein: CASSFMASGDNEQFF. Full variable domain (remainder filled in from reference TRBV7-8 and TRBJ2-1): GAGVSQSPRYKVAKRGQDVALRCDPISGHVSLFWYQQALGQGPEFLTYFQNEAQLDKSGLPSDRFFAERPEGSVSTLKIQRTQQEDSAVYLCASSFMASGDNEQFFGPGTRLTVL.

J is TRBJ2-7 and V is TRBV12-5, with 10 bases that match TRBD1. The CDR3 contains 15 residues. Germline V gives CDR1 LGHNT, CDR2 FRNRAP. V lost 1 base to trimming and J lost 7 bases; unmatched junction nucleotides: 7. The CDR3: CASGLETGGPFEQYF. CDR3 nucleotides: TGTGCTAGTGGTTTGGAGACAGGGGGCCCCTTTGAGCAGTACTTC.

This clone was counted once. The chain is built from TRBV20-1 and TRBJ1-5; possibly TRBD1 for D (6 bases). The CDR3 sequence is 15 residues long. The germline CDR1 and CDR2 sequences are DFQATT and SNEGSKA (reference sequence). V was pared by 3 bases and J by 0 bases, with 12 bases between. The CDR3 sequence: CSASVTGRSNQPQHF. CDR3 DNA: TGCAGTGCTAGTGTAACAGGGCGTAGCAATCAGCCCCAGCATTTT.

The CDR3 DNA reads as TGTGCCAGCTCACCACCGTCCTCAGATACGCAGTATTTT. Amino acid sequence: CASSPPSSDTQYF. The chain carries TRBV18 and TRBJ2-3; D call uncertain. The V and J ends lost 0 bases and 4 bases respectively, with 5 bases between them. The CDR3 sequence is 13 residues long. Germline-derived CDR1 and CDR2 are KGHSH and LQKENI.

The V and J genes are TRBV7-9 and TRBJ2-7, with a tentative D call TRBD2 (5 bases). CDR3 size: 15 residues. CDR1 is SEHNR, CDR2 FQNEAQ, per germline (reference sequence). Trimming stripped 1 base from V and 0 bases from J, with 10 bases between. Here the CDR3 reads CASSLVPRDSYEQYF. The CDR3 DNA sequence: TGTGCCAGCAGCTTAGTACCCCGGGACTCCTACGAGCAGTACTTC.

The chain employs TRBV6-2 or TRBV6-3 and TRBJ2-1; D remains ambiguous. CDR1 and CDR2 from the germline V gene are MNHEY and SVGEGT. V lost 6 bases and J lost 7, with 10 bases in between. The CDR3 totals 12 residues. The CDR3 nucleotides are TGTGCCAGCAGCGTTTCGGGTAATGAGCAGTTCTTC. This codes for CASSVSGNEQFF.

This clone was found once. The J gene is TRBJ1-1, the V gene TRBV20-1; D ambiguous. The CDR3 runs 11 residues. Germline-derived CDR1 and CDR2 are DFQATT and SNEGSKA (reference sequence). CDR3 sequence: CRGVGSYGAFF. The CDR3 DNA sequence: TGCAGGGGTGTGGGTTCTTACGGCGCTTTCTTT.

CDR3 in DNA: TGTGCCAGCAGTTCCGGGACAGGGGTGAGCTATGGCTACACCTTC. Translating gives CASSSGTGVSYGYTF. V usage is TRBV28 and J usage is TRBJ1-2; TRBD1 matches 10 bases. The CDR3 loop spans 15 amino acids. The germline CDR1 and CDR2 sequences are MDHEN and SYDVKM. J lost 4 bases, V lost 4 bases, and 6 bases had no gene match.